Sequencing of this TCR beta chain was carried out in a study of regulatory T cells in long-lasting Graves disease. As to time point: newly diagnosed GD, antithyroid drugs for less than 3 months. PBMC-extracted RNA yielded the TCR library. Sequencing libraries for TCR beta were prepared with iRepertoire HTBI primers and Arm-PCR of CDR3 regions. TCRdb analysed the multiplex PCR reads with MiXCR anew, one entry per CDR3 protein. The sample lists about 560,000 distinct CDR3 sequences, around 16% seen once, with approximately 12% in the top ten. Comments on this clonotype: A much larger clone is a single base away; this may be a read error.

The CDR3 extends over 17 amino acids. Losses at the gene ends were 6 bases for V and 0 bases for J; bases not matched to a gene: 13. Per germline, CDR1 SQVTM and CDR2 ANQGSEA. The same specimen was also included in a second study, on T cells in Graves' hyperthyroidism and ophthalmopathy.

Here the sequenced sample was peripheral blood mononuclear cells (PBMCs), taken at new diagnosis, from a patient treated with antithyroid drugs. The V gene is TRBV29-1, the J gene TRBJ2-3, with 9 bases aligning to TRBD2. This clonotype was sampled from a man aged 18-30 years with Graves disease. CDR3 in DNA: TGCAGCGTCTCGCATCTGTGGACTAGCGCAAGCACAGATACGCAGTATTTT. As protein: CSVSHLWTSASTDTQYF.